This T cell receptor (beta chain) is from a study of T cell responses to AZD1222 COVID-19 vaccine. Study conclusions and caveats: The study identified only 6 or 7 AZD1222 recipients as seropositive at baseline. Only after the peak T cell response were repertoires sampled. Unmutated variant regions reportedly attract nearly half of all spike-specific TCRs. CD4 TCRs associated with vaccination spanned spike, dominating at 160-218 and 743-854.

To note about this clone: Its antigen is not known.

Assay used: immunoSEQ multiplex PCR; TCRdb lists only in-frame clones, some missing. The table has 110,000 or so clones, approximately 87% seen once. Trimming took 7 bases from V and 7 from J; bases not matched to a gene: 14. Germline assignment: CDR1 LNHDA and CDR2 SQIVND (reference sequence). The CDR3 runs 16 residues. The specimen was peripheral blood, collected 28 days after the second AZD1222 dose. V usage is TRBV19 and J usage is TRBJ2-2, with 8 bases lining up with TRBD2. The sequence derives from an adult who received the AZD1222 COVID-19 vaccine. CDR3 DNA sequence: TGTGCCAGTACCCAGGGAACTAGCGGTTGGAACGGGGAGCTGTTTTTT. It is translated as CASTQGTSGWNGELFF.